This TCR beta chain came from a study of blood T cell repertoires in COVID-19. About the study: The origin of the acute and convalescent COVID-19 samples was the United States, Italy and Spain. T cells, B-cell-depleted T cells, or PBMCs provided the cDNA or gDNA that served as material.

In the original workflow: Reference gene primer amplification yielded estimated nucleated cell counts. Sequencing used immunoSEQ multiplex PCR; TCRdb keeps in-frame clones, though not all of them. V and J calls and clone size are given by that table; D and trimming were obtained from the DNA. The sample consists of tens of thousands of clones, approximately 86% of them appearing once. Germline V gene data show CDR1 as SGDLS and CDR2 as YYNGEE. Trimming removed 2 bases from V and 5 bases from J, with 11 bases in between. The CDR3 extends over 13 amino acids. This chain uses TRBV9 with TRBJ2-7; no clear D. The clonotype originates from a man between 65 and 85 years old with acute or convalescent COVID-19. The sequencing input was peripheral blood. In DNA, the CDR3 is TGTGCCAGCAGCGTCTCCCTACGCGACGAGCAGTACTTC. This gives the protein CASSVSLRDEQYF. The full variable domain, completed using reference TRBV9 and TRBJ2-7, is DSGVTQTPKHLITATGQRVTLRCSPRSGDLSVYWYQQSLDQGLQFLIQYYNGEERAKGNILERFSAQQFPDLHSELNLSSLELGDSALYFCASSVSLRDEQYFGPGTRLTVT.